The 13 T cell receptor beta chains given below trace back to one sample, sequenced in a study of T cell clonality in common variable immunodeficiency. Only in-frame clones appear in the TCRdb table, and some are missing; sequencing was by immunoSEQ multiplex PCR. The sample counts more than 65,000 clones, none seen once; the ten largest own approximately 0.8%. The sequencing input was peripheral blood mononuclear cells. These receptors were collected from a person aged 18 to 70 in good health.

This clone was counted many times. The read ends 3 residues before the CDR3 terminus; that terminus is restored from the germline J gene. The rearrangement joins TRBV6-1 to TRBJ2-3; D perhaps matches TRBD2 (6 bases). The V gene's germline CDR1 is MNHNS and CDR2 SASEGT. CDR3 length equals 15 residues. V lost 2 bases, J lost 0 bases, and 9 bases lay in between. Incomplete CDR3 DNA: TGTGCCAGCAGTGAATGGGACTCTAGCACAGATACG. Protein: CASSEWDSSTDT. The entire CDR3 is CASSEWDSSTDTQYF.

The sample holds many counts of this clone. Read data end 3 residues before the CDR3 end; the end is taken from the germline J gene. The rearrangement links TRBV20-1 to TRBJ2-2, with TRBD1 as a possible D gene (5 bases). In germline, CDR1 is DFQATT, CDR2 SNEGSKA (reference sequence). With 0 bases removed from V and 6 bases from J, the gap between germline ends came to 8 bases. The CDR3 sequence is 13 residues long. The CDR3 here is CSARDMGPGELFF. The CDR3 DNA, read in part, is TGCAGTGCTAGAGATATGGGGCCCGGGGAG.

This clone was seen many times. Read coverage stops 3 residues before the CDR3 terminus; the germline J gene supplies the remainder. The chain recombines TRBV7-9 with TRBJ2-3, with 8 bases matching TRBD2. This CDR3 has 15 residues. V trimming: 5 bases; J trimming: 3 bases; junction bases outside the gene matches: 7. Per germline, CDR1 SEHNR and CDR2 FQNEAQ (reference sequence). The sequenced CDR3 bases are TGTGCCAGCAGCGACATAGCGGGATCAACAGATACG. It codes for CASSDIAGSTDT. The complete CDR3 reads CASSDIAGSTDTQYF.

In its sample, this clone was seen a few times. The sequence runs out 3 residues before the end of the CDR3; the remainder is reconstructed from the germline J gene. The chain employs TRBV7-9 and TRBJ1-1; TRBD1 aligns across 7 bases. Trimming removed 6 bases from V and 0 bases from J; junction bases left unmatched: 7. In germline, CDR1 is SEHNR, CDR2 FQNEAQ (reference sequence). This CDR3 has 15 residues. The sequenced part of the CDR3 DNA is TGTGCCAGCAGGCCAAGACAGGGTTTGAACACTGAA. The encoded protein is CASRPRQGLNTE. The full CDR3 sequence reads CASRPRQGLNTEAFF.

This clone was seen ten or more times. The read comes to an end 3 residues before the CDR3 does, leaving the germline J gene to fill in the end. The V and J genes are TRBV7-8 and TRBJ1-2, with 7 bases identical to TRBD1. With 6 bases clipped from V and 7 bases from J, the junction kept 8 bases outside the gene matches. Germline CDR1 reads SGHVS; CDR2 reads FQNEAQ. The length of the CDR3 is 13 residues. CDR3 protein: CASRNRQGGGYTF. The sequenced part of the CDR3 DNA is TGTGCCAGCAGGAACCGACAGGGTGGTGGC.

At least ten counts were recorded for this clone. From the germline J gene comes the end of the CDR3, since the read stops 3 residues before it. This chain connects TRBV2 to TRBJ2-3, with D possibly being TRBD1 (5 bases). CDR1 and CDR2 from the germline V gene are SNHLY and FYNNEI. Trimming left V 10 bases short and J 1 base short, with 9 bases between. CDR3 size: 12 residues. CDR3 bases read: TGTGCCATCGAACAGGGCACAGATACG. Its protein is CAIEQGTDT. The whole CDR3 reads CAIEQGTDTQYF.

The sample holds many counts of this clone. The CDR3 end falls 3 residues outside the read, so it is completed with the germline J gene. V gene TRBV20-1 combines with J gene TRBJ1-2, with a tentative D call TRBD1 (5 bases). V lost 0 bases and J lost 6, with 17 bases in between. Germline V lookup: CDR1 DFQATT, CDR2 SNEGSKA (reference sequence). The CDR3 loop spans 15 amino acids. The part of the CDR3 DNA that was read is TGCAGTGCTAGAGATCTAACAGGCGGCCCCGATGGC. It specifies CSARDLTGGPDG. The complete CDR3 reads CSARDLTGGPDGYTF.

At least ten counts were recorded for this clone. The sequence runs out 3 residues before the end of the CDR3; the remainder is reconstructed from the germline J gene. The J gene is TRBJ1-6, the V gene TRBV7-2; D gene ambiguous. Between the trimmed V and J ends, which lost 2 bases and 7 bases, there was a span of 3 bases. This CDR3 has 12 amino acids. Germline lookup yields CDR1 SGHTA and CDR2 FQGNSA. The DNA read from the CDR3 is TGTGCCAGCAGCTTACCAAATTCACCC. It codes for CASSLPNSP. The full CDR3 protein is CASSLPNSPLHF.

This clone occurred many times. The CDR3 DNA, read in part, is TGTGCCAGCAGTCTTGGCCAGGGGGAAAACAATGAG. It is translated as CASSLGQGENNE. The whole CDR3 sequence is CASSLGQGENNEQFF. The chain has TRBV12-3 or TRBV12-4 and TRBJ2-1, with 7 positions matching TRBD1. The read gets to within 3 residues of the CDR3 end, and the germline J gene fills in the rest. This CDR3 comprises 15 residues. The V and J ends lost 5 bases and 5 bases, in that order; junction bases with no gene match: 9.

This clone was seen repeatedly, ten times or more. Coverage ceases 3 residues before the CDR3 finishes, and the germline J gene fills in the end. The chain uses TRBV12-3 or TRBV12-4 and TRBJ1-2, with 9 bases fitting TRBD1. CDR3 length: 17 residues. J gave up 1 base and V 5 bases, and 11 bases lay outside the gene matches. CDR3 DNA, as far as it was read: TGTGCCAGCAGTACCTCCGCGGACAGGGGTAATAACTATGGC. Translation: CASSTSADRGNNYG. The full CDR3 protein reads CASSTSADRGNNYGYTF.

The CDR3 reads CASSSSSYEQYF. The CDR3 DNA, read in part, is TGTGCCAGCAGTTCTAGCTCCTACGAG. The V and J genes are TRBV6-2 or TRBV6-3 and TRBJ2-7; no clear D. From the germline J gene comes the end of the CDR3, since the read stops 3 residues before it. Germline CDR1 is MNHEY and CDR2 is SVGEGT. The CDR3 consists of 12 residues. Trimming cost V 4 bases and J 0 bases, with 4 bases left between them.

This clone was found a few times. The sequenced fragment ends 3 residues before the CDR3 boundary, so the rest is inferred from the germline J gene. Other DNA sequences in this sample translate to the same CDR3. The V and J genes are TRBV18 and TRBJ2-7, with 8 bases aligning to TRBD1. Germline assignment: CDR1 KGHSH and CDR2 LQKENI. The CDR3 consists of 16 residues. Unmatched junction bases numbered 10, after V lost 6 bases and J lost 0 bases. CDR3 DNA, as far as it was read: TGTGCCAGCTCCCCCCCCAGGACAGGGTTCTCCTACGAG. This encodes CASSPPRTGFSYE. The full CDR3 protein reads CASSPPRTGFSYEQYF. The variable domain in full, with the rest retrieved from reference TRBV18 and TRBJ2-7, is NAGVMQNPRHLVRRRGQEARLRCSPMKGHSHVYWYRQLPEEGLKFMVYLQKENIIDESGMPKERFSAEFPKEGPSILRIQQVVRGDSAAYFCASSPPRTGFSYEQYFGPGTRLTVT.

The table lists this clone with many counts. The CDR3 here is CASSIDHGGIKSYNEQFF. The CDR3 DNA, read in part, is TGTGCCAGTAGTATAGATCATGGCGGGATAAAGAGCTACAATGAG. This chain uses TRBV19 with TRBJ2-1; possible D gene TRBD2, 6 bases. The read gets to within 3 residues of the CDR3 end, and the germline J gene fills in the rest. CDR3 size: 18 residues. CDR1 and CDR2 (germline): LNHDA, SQIVND (reference sequence). V dropped 0 bases and J dropped 3 bases, with 18 bases sitting between them.